This TCR beta chain was documented in a study of CD8 T cells in ankylosing spondylitis. Study-level findings and limits: Made up of roughly 8 highly homologous variants, a TCR beta motif appeared characteristic of ankylosing spondylitis blood. Clones that were linked to disease were CD8+ and were relatively rare in peripheral blood.

A remark on this clonotype: The antigen remains undetermined.

For TCR beta, libraries came from quantitative 5'-RACE with molecular barcodes. MiXCR was run by TCRdb on the 5' RACE reads, yielding one entry per CDR3 protein. This sample has 150,000 to 200,000 distinct CDR3 sequences, with 15% to 20% found just once. The sample was blood, either unsorted or a sorted T cell fraction (not recorded which). This TCR was recovered from a male donor aged 10 to 30 with ankylosing spondylitis or in good health (not recorded which).

The CDR3 spells CAWSSGQPQHF. CDR3 bases: TGTGCCTGGAGTTCAGGTCAGCCCCAGCATTTT. V usage is TRBV30 and J usage is TRBJ1-5; D unclear. V was shortened by 2 bases and J by 6 bases, with 5 bases between the two germline ends. CDR3 size: 11 residues. Germline loops: CDR1 GTSNPN, CDR2 SVGIG (reference sequence).